Included here is one TCR beta chain sequence, with context. The CDR3 length is 14 residues. V was clipped by 0 bases and J by 1 base, with 6 bases between them. In germline, CDR1 is MGHRA, CDR2 YSYEKL. The source of the sample is a study of T-cell memory formation after mild COVID-19. TCRdb re-derived calls from the 5' RACE reads in MiXCR, one entry per CDR3 protein. Of tens of thousands of distinct CDR3 sequences listed, 7.3% are singletons. The sequencing input was PBMCs or a T cell subset sorted from them (not recorded which). This chain links TRBV4-1 with TRBJ1-1, with D unresolved. The TCR was taken from a man between 18 and 29 years old who had mild COVID-19 (a few samples of this study predate the infection). Cell type and time point are not known. The CDR3 DNA sequence: TGCGCCAGCAGCCAAGAGATGGGGAACACTGAAGCTTTCTTT. Translating it yields CASSQEMGNTEAFF.